This T cell receptor (beta chain) was observed in a study of cytomegalovirus exposure and HLA in healthy donors. The study's findings and limits: Among the CMV-associated chains, a few were confirmed in vitro as specific for CMV antigens.

About this clone itself: What it binds is not known.

Amplification used 60 Vbeta primers and 13 Jbeta primers. Measured with immunoSEQ multiplex PCR; TCRdb has only the in-frame clones, and not every one. The sample has some 180,000 clones, around four fifths seen once. The V and J ends lost 4 bases and 7 bases, in that order; junction bases with no gene match: 13. This CDR3 has 17 residues. Germline V gene sequence: CDR1 LGHNA, CDR2 YSLEER. The sequence was obtained from a man aged 35 to 55 in good health and CMV-seropositive. Source material: PBMCs. V usage is TRBV4-3 and J usage is TRBJ2-3; 11 nucleotides agree with TRBD2. The CDR3 DNA reads TGCGCCAGCAGCCTGTATAGCGGGAGGGCCCCCGGGAATACGCAGTATTTT. It codes for CASSLYSGRAPGNTQYF.